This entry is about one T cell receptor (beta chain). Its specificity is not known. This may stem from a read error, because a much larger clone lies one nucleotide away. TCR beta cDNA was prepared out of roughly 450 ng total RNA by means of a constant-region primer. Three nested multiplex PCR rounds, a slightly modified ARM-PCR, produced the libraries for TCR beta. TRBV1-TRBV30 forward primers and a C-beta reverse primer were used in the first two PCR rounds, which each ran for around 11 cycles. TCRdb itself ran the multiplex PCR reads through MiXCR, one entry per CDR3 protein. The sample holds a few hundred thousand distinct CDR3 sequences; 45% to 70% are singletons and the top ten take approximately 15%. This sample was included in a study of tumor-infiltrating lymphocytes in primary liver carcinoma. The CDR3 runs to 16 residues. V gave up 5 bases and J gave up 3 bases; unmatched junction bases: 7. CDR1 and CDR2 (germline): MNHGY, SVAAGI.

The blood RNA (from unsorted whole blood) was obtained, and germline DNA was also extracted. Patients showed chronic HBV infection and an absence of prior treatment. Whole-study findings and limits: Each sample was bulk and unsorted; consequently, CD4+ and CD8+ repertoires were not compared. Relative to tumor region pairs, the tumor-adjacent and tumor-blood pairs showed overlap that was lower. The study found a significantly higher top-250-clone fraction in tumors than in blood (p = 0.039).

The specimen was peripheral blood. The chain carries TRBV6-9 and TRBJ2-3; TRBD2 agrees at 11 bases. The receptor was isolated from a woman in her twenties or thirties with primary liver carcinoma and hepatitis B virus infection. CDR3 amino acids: CASSQQTSGMTDTQYF. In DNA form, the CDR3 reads TGTGCCAGCAGTCAGCAGACTAGCGGGATGACAGATACGCAGTATTTT.